Each of the 2 T cell receptor beta chains below was sequenced from the same sample in a study of cytomegalovirus exposure and HLA in healthy donors. PCR was performed using 60 Vbeta and 13 Jbeta primers. Clones were sequenced by immunoSEQ multiplex PCR, and TCRdb holds only the in-frame ones, with some missing. The table records approximately 77,000 clones, about 73% of them present only once. The specimen sequenced was PBMCs. These receptors all stem from a man aged 35 to 55 in good health and CMV-seronegative.

This rearrangement joins TRBV6-4 to TRBJ2-1, with D tentatively TRBD2 (8 bases). This CDR3 contains 17 residues. Between the trimmed V and J ends, which lost 2 bases and 11 bases, there was a span of 25 bases. CDR1 is MRHNA, CDR2 SNTAGT, per germline. For the CDR3, the DNA is TGTGCCAGCAGTGACACGGGGGGGGACAGTCGCTGGGGAAAGCAGTTCTTC. As protein: CASSDTGGDSRWGKQFF.

Only one count was recorded for this clone. The rearrangement links TRBV18 to TRBJ2-7; a weak D match, TRBD1 (5 bases). The CDR3 is 12 residues long. The germline CDR1 and CDR2 sequences are KGHSH and LQKENI. V lost 2 bases and J lost 5, with 7 bases in between. CDR3 protein: CASSPTDNEQYF. CDR3 coding DNA: TGTGCCAGCTCACCAACGGACAACGAGCAGTACTTC.